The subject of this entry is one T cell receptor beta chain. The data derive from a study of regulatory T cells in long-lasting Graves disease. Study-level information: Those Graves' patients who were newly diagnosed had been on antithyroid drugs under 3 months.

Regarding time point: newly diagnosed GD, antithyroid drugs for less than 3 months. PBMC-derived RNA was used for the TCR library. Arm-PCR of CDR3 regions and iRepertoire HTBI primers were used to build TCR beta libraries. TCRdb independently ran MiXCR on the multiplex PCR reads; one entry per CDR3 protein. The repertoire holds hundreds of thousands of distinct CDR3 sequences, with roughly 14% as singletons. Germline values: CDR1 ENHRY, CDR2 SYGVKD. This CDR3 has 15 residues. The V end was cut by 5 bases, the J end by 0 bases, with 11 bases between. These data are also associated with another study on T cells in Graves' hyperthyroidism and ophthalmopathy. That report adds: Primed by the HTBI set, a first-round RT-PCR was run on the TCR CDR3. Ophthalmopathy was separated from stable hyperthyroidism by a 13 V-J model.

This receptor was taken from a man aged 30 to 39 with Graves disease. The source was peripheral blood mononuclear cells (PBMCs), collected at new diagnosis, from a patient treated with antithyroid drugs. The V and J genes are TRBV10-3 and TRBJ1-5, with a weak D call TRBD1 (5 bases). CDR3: CAISSGGNSNQPQHF. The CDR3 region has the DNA TGTGCCATCAGTTCGGGGGGGAATAGCAATCAGCCCCAGCATTTT.